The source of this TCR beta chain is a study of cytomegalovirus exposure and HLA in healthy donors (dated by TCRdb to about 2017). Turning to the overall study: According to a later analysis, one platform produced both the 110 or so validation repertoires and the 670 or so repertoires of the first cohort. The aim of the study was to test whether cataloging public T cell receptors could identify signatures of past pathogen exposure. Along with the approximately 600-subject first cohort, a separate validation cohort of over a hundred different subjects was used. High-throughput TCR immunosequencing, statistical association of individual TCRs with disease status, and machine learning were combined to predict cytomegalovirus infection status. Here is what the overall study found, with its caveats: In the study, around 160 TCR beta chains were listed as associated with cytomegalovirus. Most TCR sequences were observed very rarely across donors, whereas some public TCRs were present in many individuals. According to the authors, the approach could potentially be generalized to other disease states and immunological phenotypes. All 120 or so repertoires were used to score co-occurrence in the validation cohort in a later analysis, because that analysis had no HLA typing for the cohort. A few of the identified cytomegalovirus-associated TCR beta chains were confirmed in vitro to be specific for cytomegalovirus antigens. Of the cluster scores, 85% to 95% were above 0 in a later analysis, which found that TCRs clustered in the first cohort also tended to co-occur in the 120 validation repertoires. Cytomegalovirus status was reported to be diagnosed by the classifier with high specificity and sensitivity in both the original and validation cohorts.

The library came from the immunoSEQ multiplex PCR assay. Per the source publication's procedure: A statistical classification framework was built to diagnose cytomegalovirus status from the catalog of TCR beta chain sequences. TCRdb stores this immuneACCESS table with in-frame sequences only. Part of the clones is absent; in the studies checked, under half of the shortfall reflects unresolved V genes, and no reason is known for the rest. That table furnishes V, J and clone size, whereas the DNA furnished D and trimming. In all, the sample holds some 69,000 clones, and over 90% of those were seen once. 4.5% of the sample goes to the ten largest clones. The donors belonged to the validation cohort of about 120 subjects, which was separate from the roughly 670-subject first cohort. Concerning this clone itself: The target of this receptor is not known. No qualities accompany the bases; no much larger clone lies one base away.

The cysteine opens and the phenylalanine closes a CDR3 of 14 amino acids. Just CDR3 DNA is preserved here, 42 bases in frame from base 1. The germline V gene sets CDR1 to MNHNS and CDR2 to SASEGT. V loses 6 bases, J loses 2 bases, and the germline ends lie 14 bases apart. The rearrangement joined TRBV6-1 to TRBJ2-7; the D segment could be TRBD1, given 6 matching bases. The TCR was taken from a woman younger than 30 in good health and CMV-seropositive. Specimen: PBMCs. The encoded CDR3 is CASRRQVRAYEQYF. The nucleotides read TGTGCCAGCAGGCGACAGGTGAGGGCCTACGAGCAGTACTTC.